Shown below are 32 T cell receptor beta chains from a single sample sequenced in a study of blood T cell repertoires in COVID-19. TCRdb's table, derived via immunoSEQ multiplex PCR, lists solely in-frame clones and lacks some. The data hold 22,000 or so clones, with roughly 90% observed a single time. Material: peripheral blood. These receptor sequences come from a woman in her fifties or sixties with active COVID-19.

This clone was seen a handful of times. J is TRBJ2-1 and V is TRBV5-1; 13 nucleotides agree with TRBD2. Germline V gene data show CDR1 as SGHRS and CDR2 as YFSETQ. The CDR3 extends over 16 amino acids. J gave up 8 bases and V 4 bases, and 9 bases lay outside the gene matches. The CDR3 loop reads CASSPPLAGGGYEQFF. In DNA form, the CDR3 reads TGCGCCAGCAGCCCCCCACTAGCGGGGGGGGGCTATGAGCAGTTCTTC.

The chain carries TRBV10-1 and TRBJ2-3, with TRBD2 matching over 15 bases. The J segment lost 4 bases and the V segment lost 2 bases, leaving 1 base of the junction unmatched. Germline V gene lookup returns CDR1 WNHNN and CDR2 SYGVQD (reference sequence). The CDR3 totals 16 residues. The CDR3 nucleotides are TGCGCCAGCAGTGAGGGACTAGCGGGGGGGCCAGATACGCAGTATTTT. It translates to CASSEGLAGGPDTQYF.

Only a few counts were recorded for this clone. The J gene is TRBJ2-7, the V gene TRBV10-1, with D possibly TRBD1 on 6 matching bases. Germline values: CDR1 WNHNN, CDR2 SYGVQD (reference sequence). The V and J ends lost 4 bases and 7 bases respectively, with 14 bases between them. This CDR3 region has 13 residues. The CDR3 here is CASSGWTEGEQYF. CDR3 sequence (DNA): TGCGCCAGCAGTGGGTGGACAGAGGGAGAGCAGTACTTC.

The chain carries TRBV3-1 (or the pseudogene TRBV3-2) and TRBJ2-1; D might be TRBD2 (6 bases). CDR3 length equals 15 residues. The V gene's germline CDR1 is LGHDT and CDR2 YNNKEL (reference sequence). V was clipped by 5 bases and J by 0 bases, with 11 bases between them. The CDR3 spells CASSGGVASYNEQFF. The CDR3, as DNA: TGTGCCAGCAGCGGAGGGGTGGCCTCCTACAATGAGCAGTTCTTC.

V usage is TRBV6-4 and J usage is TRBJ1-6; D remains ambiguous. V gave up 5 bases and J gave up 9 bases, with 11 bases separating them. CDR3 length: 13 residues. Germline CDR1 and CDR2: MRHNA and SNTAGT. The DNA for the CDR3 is TGTGCCAGCAGTTCCGATTCAGTTTCACCCCTCCACTTT. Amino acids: CASSSDSVSPLHF.

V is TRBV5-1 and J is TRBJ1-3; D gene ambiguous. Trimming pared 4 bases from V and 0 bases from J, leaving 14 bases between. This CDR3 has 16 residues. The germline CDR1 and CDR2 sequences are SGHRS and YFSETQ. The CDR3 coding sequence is TGCGCCAGCAGCCCCGGGATGACTCTCTCTGGAAACACCATATATTTT. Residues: CASSPGMTLSGNTIYF.

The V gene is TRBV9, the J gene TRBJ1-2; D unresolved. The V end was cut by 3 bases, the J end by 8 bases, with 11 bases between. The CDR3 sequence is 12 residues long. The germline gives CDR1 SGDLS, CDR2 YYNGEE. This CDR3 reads CASSASDLGYTF. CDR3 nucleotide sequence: TGTGCCAGCAGCGCCTCGGACTTAGGCTACACCTTC.

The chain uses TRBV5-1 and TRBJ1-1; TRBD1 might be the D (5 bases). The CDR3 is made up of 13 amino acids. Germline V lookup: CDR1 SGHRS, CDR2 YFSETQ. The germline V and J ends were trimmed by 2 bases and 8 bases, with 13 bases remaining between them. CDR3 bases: TGCGCCAGCAGCTTTGAATTAGGGGTCGAAGCTTTCTTT. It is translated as CASSFELGVEAFF. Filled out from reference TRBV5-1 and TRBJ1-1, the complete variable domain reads KAGVTQTPRYLIKTRGQQVTLSCSPISGHRSVSWYQQTPGQGLQFLFEYFSETQRNKGNFPGRFSGRQFSNSRSEMNVSTLELGDSALYLCASSFELGVEAFFGQGTRLTVV.

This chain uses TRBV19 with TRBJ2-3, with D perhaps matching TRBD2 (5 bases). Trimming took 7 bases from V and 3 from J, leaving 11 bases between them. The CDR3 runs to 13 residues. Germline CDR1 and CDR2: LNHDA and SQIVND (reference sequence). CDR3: CASTGMGTDTQYF. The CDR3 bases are TGTGCCAGTACGGGGATGGGGACAGATACGCAGTATTTT.

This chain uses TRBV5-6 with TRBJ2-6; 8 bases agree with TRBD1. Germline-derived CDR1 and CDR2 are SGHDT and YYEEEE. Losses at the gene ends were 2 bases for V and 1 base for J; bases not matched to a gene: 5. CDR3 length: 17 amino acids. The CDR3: CASSFRTGRSGANVLTF. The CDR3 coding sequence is TGTGCCAGCAGCTTTCGGACAGGGAGATCTGGGGCCAACGTCCTGACTTTC.

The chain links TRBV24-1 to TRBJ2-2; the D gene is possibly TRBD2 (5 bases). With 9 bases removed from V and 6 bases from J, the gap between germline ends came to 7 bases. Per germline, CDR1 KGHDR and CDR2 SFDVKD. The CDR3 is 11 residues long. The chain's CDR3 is CATEGAGELFF. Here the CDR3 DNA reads TGTGCCACCGAGGGAGCCGGGGAGCTGTTTTTT.

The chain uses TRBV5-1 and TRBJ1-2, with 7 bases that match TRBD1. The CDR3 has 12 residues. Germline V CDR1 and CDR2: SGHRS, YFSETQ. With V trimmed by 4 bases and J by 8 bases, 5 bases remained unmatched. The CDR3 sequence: CASSGQGEGYTF. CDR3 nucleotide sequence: TGCGCCAGCAGCGGTCAGGGGGAGGGCTACACCTTC.

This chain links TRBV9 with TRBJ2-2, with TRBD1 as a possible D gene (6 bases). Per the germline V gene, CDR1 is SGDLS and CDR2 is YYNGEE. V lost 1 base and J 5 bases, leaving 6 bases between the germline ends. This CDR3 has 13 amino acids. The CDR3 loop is CASSVRGTGELFF. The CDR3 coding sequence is TGTGCCAGCAGCGTAAGGGGGACCGGGGAGCTGTTTTTT. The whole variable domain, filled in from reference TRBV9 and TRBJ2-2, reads DSGVTQTPKHLITATGQRVTLRCSPRSGDLSVYWYQQSLDQGLQFLIQYYNGEERAKGNILERFSAQQFPDLHSELNLSSLELGDSALYFCASSVRGTGELFFGEGSRLTVL.

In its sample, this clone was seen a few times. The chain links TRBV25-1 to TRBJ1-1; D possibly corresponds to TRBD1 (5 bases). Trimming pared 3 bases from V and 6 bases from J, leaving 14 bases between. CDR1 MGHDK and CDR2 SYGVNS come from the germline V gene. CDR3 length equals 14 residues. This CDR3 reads CASSDGTGSPEAFF. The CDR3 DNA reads TGTGCCAGCAGTGATGGGACTGGCAGCCCTGAAGCTTTCTTT.

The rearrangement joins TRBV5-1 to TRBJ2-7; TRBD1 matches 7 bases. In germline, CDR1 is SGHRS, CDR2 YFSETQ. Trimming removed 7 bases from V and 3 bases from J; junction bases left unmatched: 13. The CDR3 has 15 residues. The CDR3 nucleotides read TGCGCCAGCGAAATAGGGACAGAGGTTAGCTACGAGCAGTACTTC. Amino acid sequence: CASEIGTEVSYEQYF.

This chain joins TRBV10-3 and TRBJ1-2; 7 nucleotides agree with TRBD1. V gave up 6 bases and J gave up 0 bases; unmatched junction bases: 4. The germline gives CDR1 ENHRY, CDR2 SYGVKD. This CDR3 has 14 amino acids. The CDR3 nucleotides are TGTGCCATCAGCCTGGGACAGCCTAACTATGGCTACACCTTC. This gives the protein CAISLGQPNYGYTF.

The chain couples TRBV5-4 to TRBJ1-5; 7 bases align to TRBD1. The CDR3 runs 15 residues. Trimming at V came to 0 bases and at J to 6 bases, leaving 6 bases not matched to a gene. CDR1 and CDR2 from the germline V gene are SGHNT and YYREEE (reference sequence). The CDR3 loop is CASSLAGDSPQPQHF. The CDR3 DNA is TGTGCCAGCAGCTTGGCAGGGGACAGTCCTCAGCCCCAGCATTTT.

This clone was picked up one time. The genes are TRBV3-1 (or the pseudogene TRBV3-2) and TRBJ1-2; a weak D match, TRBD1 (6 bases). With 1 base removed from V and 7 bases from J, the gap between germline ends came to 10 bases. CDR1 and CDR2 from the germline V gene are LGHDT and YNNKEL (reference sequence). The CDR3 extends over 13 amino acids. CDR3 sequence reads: CASSQGTARGYTF. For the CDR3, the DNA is TGTGCCAGCAGCCAAGGGACAGCGCGTGGCTACACCTTC.

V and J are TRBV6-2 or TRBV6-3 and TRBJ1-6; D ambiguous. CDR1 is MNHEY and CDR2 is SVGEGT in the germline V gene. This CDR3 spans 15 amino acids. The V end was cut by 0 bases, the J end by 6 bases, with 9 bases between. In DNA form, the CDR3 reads TGTGCCAGCAGTTACTCCGCGGAAGCTAATTCACCCCTCCACTTT. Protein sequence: CASSYSAEANSPLHF.

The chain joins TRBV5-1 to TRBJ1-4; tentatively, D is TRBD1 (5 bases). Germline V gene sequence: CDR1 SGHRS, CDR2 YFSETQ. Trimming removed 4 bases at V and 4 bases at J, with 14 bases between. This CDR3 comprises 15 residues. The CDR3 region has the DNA TGCGCCAGCAGCGTTCAGGGTGGAAGTAATGAAAAACTGTTTTTT. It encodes CASSVQGGSNEKLFF.

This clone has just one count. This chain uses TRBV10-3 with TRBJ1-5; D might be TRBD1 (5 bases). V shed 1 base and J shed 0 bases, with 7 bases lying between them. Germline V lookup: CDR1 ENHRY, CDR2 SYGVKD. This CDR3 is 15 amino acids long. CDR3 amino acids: CAISEWGDSNQPQHF. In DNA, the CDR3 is TGTGCCATCAGTGAGTGGGGGGATAGCAATCAGCCCCAGCATTTT.

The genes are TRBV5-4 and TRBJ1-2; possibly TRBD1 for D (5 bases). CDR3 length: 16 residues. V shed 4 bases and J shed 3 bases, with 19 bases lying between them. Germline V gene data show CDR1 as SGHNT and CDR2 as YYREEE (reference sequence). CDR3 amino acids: CASSPPGGDRYYGYTF. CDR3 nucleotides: TGTGCCAGCAGCCCCCCCGGAGGGGATCGGTACTATGGCTACACCTTC.

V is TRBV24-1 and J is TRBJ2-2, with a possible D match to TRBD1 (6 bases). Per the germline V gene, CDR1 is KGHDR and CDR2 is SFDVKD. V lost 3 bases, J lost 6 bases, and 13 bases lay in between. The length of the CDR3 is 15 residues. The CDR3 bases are TGTGCCACCAGTGATAGGGACACCACTTCCGGGGAGCTGTTTTTT. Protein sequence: CATSDRDTTSGELFF.

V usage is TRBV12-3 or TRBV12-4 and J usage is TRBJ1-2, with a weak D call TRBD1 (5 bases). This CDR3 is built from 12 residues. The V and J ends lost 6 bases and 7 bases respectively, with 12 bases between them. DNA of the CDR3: TGTGCCAGCAGCAGCAGGGTTGCTGGCTACACCTTC. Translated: CASSSRVAGYTF.

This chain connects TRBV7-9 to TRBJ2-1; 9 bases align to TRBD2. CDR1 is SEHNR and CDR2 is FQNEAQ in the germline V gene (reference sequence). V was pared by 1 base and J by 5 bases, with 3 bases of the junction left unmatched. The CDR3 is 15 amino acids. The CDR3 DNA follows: TGTGCCAGCAGCTTAGTAGTAGCGGGGGACAATGAGCAGTTCTTC. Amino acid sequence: CASSLVVAGDNEQFF.

CDR3 in DNA: TGCGCCAGCAGCCAAGATCCCCGGCTAGCGGGGGGGTCCTCGAAGTTCTTC. As protein: CASSQDPRLAGGSSKFF. V usage is TRBV4-1 and J usage is TRBJ2-1; 12 positions agree with TRBD2. Looked up from germline, CDR1 is MGHRA and CDR2 is YSYEKL. V shed 0 bases, J shed 14 bases, and the junction held 14 bases outside the gene matches. The CDR3 spans 17 residues.

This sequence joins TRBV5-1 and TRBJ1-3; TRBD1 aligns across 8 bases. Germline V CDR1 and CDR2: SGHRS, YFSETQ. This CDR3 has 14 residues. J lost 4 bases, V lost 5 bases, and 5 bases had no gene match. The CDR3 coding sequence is TGCGCCAGCAGTTCGACAGGGGTGGGAAACACCATATATTTT. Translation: CASSSTGVGNTIYF.

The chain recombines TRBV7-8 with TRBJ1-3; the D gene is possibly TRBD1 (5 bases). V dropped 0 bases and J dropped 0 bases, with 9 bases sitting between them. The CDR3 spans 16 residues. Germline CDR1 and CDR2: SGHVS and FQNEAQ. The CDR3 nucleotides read TGTGCCAGCAGCTTAGCGCAGGGTTTCTCTGGAAACACCATATATTTT. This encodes CASSLAQGFSGNTIYF.

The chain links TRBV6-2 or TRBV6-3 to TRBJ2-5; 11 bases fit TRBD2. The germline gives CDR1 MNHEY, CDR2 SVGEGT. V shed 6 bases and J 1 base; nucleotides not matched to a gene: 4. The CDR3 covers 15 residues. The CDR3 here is CASSRLAGSQETQYF. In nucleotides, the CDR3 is TGTGCCAGCAGCCGACTAGCGGGGAGCCAAGAGACCCAGTACTTC.

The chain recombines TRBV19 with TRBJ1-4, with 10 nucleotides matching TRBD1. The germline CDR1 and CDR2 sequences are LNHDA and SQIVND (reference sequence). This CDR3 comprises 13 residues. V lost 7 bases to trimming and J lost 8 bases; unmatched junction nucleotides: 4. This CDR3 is CASIGTGVEKLFF. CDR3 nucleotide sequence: TGTGCCAGTATCGGGACAGGGGTGGAAAAACTGTTTTTT.

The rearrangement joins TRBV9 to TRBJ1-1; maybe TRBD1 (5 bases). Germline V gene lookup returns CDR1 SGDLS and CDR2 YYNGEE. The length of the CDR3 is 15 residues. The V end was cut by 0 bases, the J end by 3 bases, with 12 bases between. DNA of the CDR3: TGTGCCAGCAGCGTAGCTCTGGCAGGGTACACTGAAGCTTTCTTT. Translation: CASSVALAGYTEAFF. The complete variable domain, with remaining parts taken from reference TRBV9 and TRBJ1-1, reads DSGVTQTPKHLITATGQRVTLRCSPRSGDLSVYWYQQSLDQGLQFLIQYYNGEERAKGNILERFSAQQFPDLHSELNLSSLELGDSALYFCASSVALAGYTEAFFGQGTRLTVV.

In DNA form, the CDR3 reads TGTGCCAGCAGTTACGGATTAGGGGGAGAATACGAGCAGTACTTC. It codes for CASSYGLGGEYEQYF. This chain links TRBV6-6 with TRBJ2-7, with D perhaps matching TRBD1 (6 bases). The CDR3 extends over 15 amino acids. V was clipped by 2 bases and J by 4 bases, with 15 bases between them. From germline, CDR1 is MNHNY and CDR2 SVGAGI (reference sequence).